These 19 T cell receptor beta chains came from one sample sequenced in a study of quantifying T cell responses using KT2 cells (dated by TCRdb to 2016 to 2017). About the investigation overall: RNA was DNase-treated and reverse transcribed with TCR alpha and beta constant-region primers, mostly using SuperScript III.

Library preparation employed UMI-ligation and nested PCR. TCRdb records Illumina MiSeq as the sequencer. A single-stranded oligonucleotide bearing the Illumina SP2 sequence and a UMI was ligated to the 3' end of the cDNA with T4 RNA ligase 1. PCR1 ran around 4 cycles (98°C 15 s, 69°C 30 s, 72°C 40 s); the beta primer was an equimolar mix of RC1.1 and RC1.2 covering TRBC1 and TRBC2. Using fastp at Q25 and MiXCR, TCRdb reprocessed the public reads and kept productive beta chains. CDR3 protein sequences are deduplicated, and each keeps its most common genes and DNA. The sample table holds 25,000 to 35,000 distinct CDR3 sequences, of which 10% were seen once. The ten largest clonotypes hold 9.7% of the sample. Sequencing input: PBMCs spiked with cells of the T cell clone KT2. The receptors originated from a human donor.

The gene calls are TRBV2 and TRBJ1-1; D not certain. The CDR3 runs to 13 residues. Germline assignment: CDR1 SNHLY and CDR2 FYNNEI. The V end was cut by 0 bases, the J end by 8 bases, with 10 bases between. CDR3 nucleotides: TGTGCCAGCAGTGAAGCGCGGGAGGGAGAAGCTTTCTTT. Translating gives CASSEAREGEAFF.

This clonotype has only a few counts. The V and J genes are TRBV7-3 and TRBJ2-1, with D possibly being TRBD1 or TRBD2 (6 bases each). The V gene lost 2 bases and the J gene lost 10 bases, with 18 bases spanning the gap. Per the germline V gene, CDR1 is SGHTA and CDR2 is FQGTGA. CDR3 length: 15 amino acids. The CDR3 is CASSLGGTQPKEQFF. In nucleotides, the CDR3 is TGTGCCAGCAGCTTAGGCGGGACACAACCAAAGGAGCAGTTCTTC.

In this sample, this clonotype turned up many times. The genes are TRBV18 and TRBJ1-4; the match to TRBD1 covers 8 bases. The CDR3 extends over 17 amino acids. The germline V gene has CDR1 KGHSH and CDR2 LQKENI. Losses at the gene ends were 2 bases for V and 0 bases for J; bases not matched to a gene: 5. Here the CDR3 DNA reads TGTGCCAGCTCACCAAAGGACAGGGTTGCAACTAATGAAAAACTGTTTTTT. Its translation: CASSPKDRVATNEKLFF. The whole variable domain, filled in from reference TRBV18 and TRBJ1-4, reads NAGVMQNPRHLVRRRGQEARLRCSPMKGHSHVYWYRQLPEEGLKFMVYLQKENIIDESGMPKERFSAEFPKEGPSILRIQQVVRGDSAAYFCASSPKDRVATNEKLFFGSGTQLSVL.

This clonotype showed up many times. V gene TRBV12-3 or TRBV12-4 combines with J gene TRBJ2-3; D not certain. V was pared by 3 bases and J by 0 bases, with 10 bases between. The CDR3 spans 15 residues. The CDR3 nucleotides are TGTGCCAGCAGTTTGGGTAGTTATAGCACAGATACGCAGTATTTT. Its protein product is CASSLGSYSTDTQYF.

In this sample, this clonotype turned up a few times. The chain uses TRBV10-3 and TRBJ1-4; 7 bases map to TRBD1. This CDR3 has 14 amino acids. V dropped 7 bases and J dropped 5; count of bases not matched to a gene: 7. Per the germline V gene, CDR1 is ENHRY and CDR2 is SYGVKD. The CDR3, as DNA: TGTGCCATCAACCCAGGGGGAGTCAATGAAAAACTGTTTTTT. It translates to CAINPGGVNEKLFF.

The rearrangement uses TRBV30 and TRBJ1-1, with D possibly TRBD1 on 6 matching bases. This CDR3 spans 14 amino acids. The germline V gene has CDR1 GTSNPN and CDR2 SVGIG (reference sequence). Trimming pared 2 bases from V and 2 bases from J, leaving 12 bases between. CDR3 in DNA: TGTGCCTGGAGTCGCCGGACAGACAACACTGAAGCTTTCTTT. It translates to CAWSRRTDNTEAFF. The full variable domain, rest sourced from reference TRBV30 and TRBJ1-1, is SQTIHQWPATLVQPVGSPLSLECTVEGTSNPNLYWYRQAAGRGLQLLFYSVGIGQISSEVPQNLSASRPQDRQFILSSKKLLLSDSGFYLCAWSRRTDNTEAFFGQGTRLTVV.

This clonotype was recorded a few times. The rearrangement uses TRBV7-9 and TRBJ2-7; 8 bases map to TRBD2. The J segment lost 0 bases and the V segment lost 7 bases, leaving 5 bases of the junction unmatched. CDR1 is SEHNR, CDR2 FQNEAQ, per germline (reference sequence). The CDR3 is 14 amino acids. The CDR3 DNA is TGTGCCAGCACCCTAGCGGGCCCCTCCTACGAGCAGTACTTC. As protein: CASTLAGPSYEQYF. Combining the CDR3 with reference TRBV7-9 and TRBJ2-7 gives the whole variable domain DTGVSQNPRHKITKRGQNVTFRCDPISEHNRLYWYRQTLGQGPEFLTYFQNEAQLEKSRLLSDRFSAERPKGSFSTLEIQRTEQGDSAMYLCASTLAGPSYEQYFGPGTRLTVT.

This clonotype was picked up many times. J is TRBJ1-5 and V is TRBV20-1, with D possibly TRBD1 on 6 matching bases. Germline loops: CDR1 DFQATT, CDR2 SNEGSKA (reference sequence). The CDR3 extends over 15 amino acids. V was shortened by 3 bases and J by 3 bases, with 15 bases between the two germline ends. The CDR3 reads CSASTGTHPNQPQHF. The CDR3 DNA follows: TGCAGTGCTAGCACCGGGACACACCCCAATCAGCCCCAGCATTTT.

The CDR3 reads CASSATGTDNEQFF. In DNA form, the CDR3 reads TGTGCCAGCAGCGCAACCGGGACAGACAATGAGCAGTTCTTC. This rearrangement joins TRBV9 to TRBJ2-1; TRBD1 aligns across 7 bases. CDR3 size: 14 residues. Germline V gene lookup returns CDR1 SGDLS and CDR2 YYNGEE. Trimming took 3 bases from V and 5 from J; bases not matched to a gene: 5.

DNA of the CDR3: TGTGCCAGCAGCTTAGGTGGGGTCGGGACAGGGAACACCGGGGAGCTGTTTTTT. The encoded protein is CASSLGGVGTGNTGELFF. V is TRBV11-3 and J is TRBJ2-2; the match to TRBD1 covers 8 bases. The CDR3 has 18 amino acids. V shed 1 base and J 1 base; nucleotides not matched to a gene: 8. From germline, CDR1 is SGHNT and CDR2 YENEEA.

This clonotype was found a few times. This chain uses TRBV6-5 with TRBJ2-7; 8 bases fit TRBD1. The ends lost 0 bases at V and 1 base at J; junction bases unmatched: 8. The CDR3 runs to 17 residues. The V gene's germline CDR1 is MNHEY and CDR2 SVGAGI. CDR3 DNA sequence: TGTGCCAGCAGTTACTCGTGGAGGGACAGGATTTCCTACGAGCAGTACTTC. This encodes CASSYSWRDRISYEQYF.

CDR3 nucleotide sequence: TGTGCCAGTAGACTGAGGCGGGACCGCACCAACACTGAAGCTTTCTTT. Its translation is CASRLRRDRTNTEAFF. This chain uses TRBV19 with TRBJ1-1; a weak D match, TRBD1 (5 bases). The germline V and J ends were trimmed by 6 bases and 2 bases, with 19 bases remaining between them. CDR1 LNHDA and CDR2 SQIVND come from the germline V gene (reference sequence). The CDR3 loop spans 16 amino acids.

The V and J genes are TRBV29-1 and TRBJ1-1; 7 positions agree with TRBD1. The CDR3 is made up of 10 amino acids. The V and J ends lost 7 bases and 7 bases, in that order; junction bases with no gene match: 3. CDR1 and CDR2 from the germline V gene are SQVTM and ANQGSEA. The CDR3 region is CSGGTDEAFF. CDR3 DNA: TGCAGCGGAGGGACAGATGAAGCTTTCTTT. Filled out from reference TRBV29-1 and TRBJ1-1, the complete variable domain reads SAVISQKPSRDICQRGTSLTIQCQVDSQVTMMFWYRQQPGQSLTLIATANQGSEATYESGFVIDKFPISRPNLTFSTLTVSNMSPEDSSIYLCSGGTDEAFFGQGTRLTVV.

The chain is built from TRBV6-4 and TRBJ2-1, with D possibly TRBD2 on 6 matching bases. The V end lost 8 bases, the J end lost 4 bases, and 12 bases lay between the germline ends. The CDR3 is made up of 13 amino acids. CDR1 is MRHNA and CDR2 is SNTAGT in the germline V gene. This chain's CDR3 is CASSSGDYNEQFF. The CDR3 nucleotides are TGTGCCAGCTCCTCGGGGGATTACAATGAGCAGTTCTTC.

This clonotype was seen many times. This chain joins TRBV15 and TRBJ1-1, with D unresolved. V was shortened by 0 bases and J by 2 bases, with 7 bases between the two germline ends. This CDR3 is built from 14 residues. Germline CDR1 reads LNHNV; CDR2 reads YYDKDF (reference sequence). DNA for the CDR3: TGTGCCACCAGCAGAGACGGCCGTAACACTGAAGCTTTCTTT. It yields the protein CATSRDGRNTEAFF.

This clonotype was seen a handful of times. CDR3 coding DNA: TGTGCCAGCAGAGACAGCTATGGCTACACCTTC. Translated, it gives CASRDSYGYTF. The V call is TRBV6-5, the J call TRBJ1-2, with D perhaps TRBD1 (5 bases). CDR3 length equals 11 residues. Trimming removed 6 bases at V and 4 bases at J, with 6 bases between. Per the germline V gene, CDR1 is MNHEY and CDR2 is SVGAGI.

In this sample, this clonotype turned up a few times. The chain employs TRBV4-3 and TRBJ2-3; 12 nucleotides line up with TRBD2. Germline V lookup: CDR1 LGHNA, CDR2 YSLEER. With V trimmed by 4 bases and J by 6 bases, 11 bases remained unmatched. The CDR3 extends over 17 amino acids. CDR3 nucleotide sequence: TGCGCCAGCAGCCGGCGACTAGCGGGAGCTACCCGCGATACGCAGTATTTT. This encodes CASSRRLAGATRDTQYF.

This clonotype has only a few counts. CDR3 region: CASSFPGVGNTGELFF. CDR3 DNA sequence: TGTGCCAGCAGCTTTCCCGGCGTTGGGAACACCGGGGAGCTGTTTTTT. The chain joins TRBV5-4 to TRBJ2-2, with D unclear. CDR3 length: 16 residues. V was trimmed by 2 bases and J by 1 base, leaving 12 bases between them. Germline V gene sequence: CDR1 SGHNT, CDR2 YYREEE (reference sequence).

This clonotype was observed many times. The chain carries TRBV7-9 and TRBJ2-5, with TRBD2 matching 7 bases. Germline V CDR1 and CDR2: SEHNR, FQNEAQ (reference sequence). CDR3 size: 16 residues. Trimming cost V 4 bases and J 5 bases; bases outside gene matches: 13. DNA of the CDR3: TGTGCCAGCAGCTCAGGCGCGGGGGATTTCGTGGAGACCCAGTACTTC. Translation gives CASSSGAGDFVETQYF.